These 23 T cell receptor beta chains were all obtained from the same sample, sequenced in a study of blood T cell repertoires in COVID-19. Only in-frame clones appear in the TCRdb table, and some are missing; sequencing was by immunoSEQ multiplex PCR. The table has approximately 280,000 clones, roughly 89% seen once. The sequenced material came from PBMCs or T cells enriched from blood (not recorded which). These receptors all stem from a woman aged 18-30 years with acute COVID-19.

This clone was picked up one time. The gene calls are TRBV10-3 and TRBJ2-2, with TRBD2 identical over 9 bases. CDR1 and CDR2 (germline): ENHRY, SYGVKD. The CDR3 has 17 amino acids. The V gene end was trimmed by 3 bases and the J gene end by 1 base; junction bases not matched to a gene: 6. CDR3 amino acids: CAISDHSGSGNTGELFF. The CDR3 bases are TGTGCCATCAGTGACCATAGCGGGAGTGGGAACACCGGGGAGCTGTTTTTT.

The chain joins TRBV5-4 to TRBJ1-1, with TRBD1 matching over 10 bases. Germline V gene lookup returns CDR1 SGHNT and CDR2 YYREEE (reference sequence). Trimming took 4 bases from V and 11 from J; bases not matched to a gene: 11. This CDR3 contains 14 residues. The CDR3 protein is CASSTGQGTPLAFF. CDR3 sequence (DNA): TGTGCCAGCAGCACGGGACAGGGGACACCGTTGGCTTTCTTT.

The chain has TRBV12-5 and TRBJ2-7, with 9 nucleotides matching TRBD1. The germline V gene has CDR1 LGHNT and CDR2 FRNRAP. This CDR3 has 17 amino acids. V dropped 0 bases and J dropped 4; count of bases not matched to a gene: 10. The CDR3: CASGLVIWDREGYEQYF. For the CDR3, the DNA is TGTGCTAGTGGTTTGGTAATCTGGGACAGGGAAGGGTACGAGCAGTACTTC.

V usage is TRBV10-3 and J usage is TRBJ2-2, with D possibly matching TRBD2 (6 bases). With 6 bases removed from V and 1 base from J, the gap between germline ends came to 12 bases. The V gene's germline CDR1 is ENHRY and CDR2 SYGVKD. The CDR3 sequence is 15 residues long. CDR3 loop: CAIRPLEGNTGELFF. In DNA form, the CDR3 reads TGTGCCATCAGGCCCCTGGAGGGGAACACCGGGGAGCTGTTTTTT.

The chain carries TRBV27 and TRBJ1-4, with TRBD1 identical over 9 bases. Germline V CDR1 and CDR2: MNHEY, SMNVEV (reference sequence). The CDR3 is made up of 19 amino acids. The V segment lost 10 bases and the J segment 2 bases; nucleotides outside the gene matches: 20. CDR3 sequence: CANPQPGQGNTATNEKLFF. The DNA of the CDR3 is TGTGCCAACCCTCAACCGGGACAGGGTAACACAGCTACTAATGAAAAACTGTTTTTT.

The J gene is TRBJ2-2, the V gene TRBV27; D is unclear. Germline CDR1 MNHEY, CDR2 SMNVEV (reference sequence). Trimming removed 5 bases from V and 6 bases from J, with 10 bases in between. The CDR3 length is 13 residues. The CDR3 DNA sequence: TGTGCCAGCAGTCCTCTTATTCCCGGGGAGCTGTTTTTT. This codes for CASSPLIPGELFF.

The chain's CDR3 is CASSQALAVGYEQYF. CDR3 DNA sequence: TGTGCCAGCAGCCAAGCACTAGCGGTCGGATACGAGCAGTACTTC. The rearrangement uses TRBV4-2 and TRBJ2-7, with 8 bases fitting TRBD2. Germline CDR1 is LGHNA and CDR2 is YNFKEQ. The CDR3 is 15 amino acids. V was clipped by 1 base and J by 4 bases; unmatched bases: 6.

J is TRBJ2-7 and V is TRBV7-3, with 7 bases lining up with TRBD2. Germline V gene data show CDR1 as SGHTA and CDR2 as FQGTGA. V shed 5 bases and J 6 bases; nucleotides not matched to a gene: 16. The CDR3 consists of 16 residues. Here the CDR3 DNA reads TGTGCCAGCAGCCAGCGGGGTGAGCGGGGCCATGTCGAGCAGTACTTC. Translating it yields CASSQRGERGHVEQYF.

The gene calls are TRBV4-3 and TRBJ2-5; a weak D match, TRBD2 (6 bases). This CDR3 contains 18 residues. Germline CDR1 is LGHNA and CDR2 is YSLEER. Trimming shortened V by 1 base and J by 2 bases, and 20 bases separated the two germline ends. The CDR3 loop reads CASSQGWRGLYPQETQYF. CDR3 DNA sequence: TGCGCCAGCAGCCAAGGATGGAGGGGACTCTACCCACAAGAGACCCAGTACTTC.

This chain uses TRBV28 with TRBJ1-4; 9 positions match TRBD1. The CDR3 sequence is 14 residues long. Germline V CDR1 and CDR2: MDHEN, SYDVKM. With V trimmed by 6 bases and J by 10 bases, 9 bases remained unmatched. The CDR3 coding sequence is TGTGCCAGCAGAGCCCCGGGACAGGGAGGAAAACTGTTTTTT. As protein: CASRAPGQGGKLFF. The variable domain in full, with the rest retrieved from reference TRBV28 and TRBJ1-4, is DVKVTQSSRYLVKRTGEKVFLECVQDMDHENMFWYRQDPGLGLRLIYFSYDVKMKEKGDIPEGYSVSREKKERFSLILESASTNQTSMYLCASRAPGQGGKLFFGSGTQLSVL.

This clone came up once. This chain uses TRBV19 with TRBJ1-1; perhaps TRBD1 as D (5 bases). The CDR3 has 16 residues. With 3 bases removed from V and 3 bases from J, the gap between germline ends came to 17 bases. CDR1 and CDR2 from the germline V gene are LNHDA and SQIVND (reference sequence). CDR3: CASSMPGGVAYTEAFF. The CDR3, as DNA: TGTGCCAGTAGTATGCCCGGGGGGGTAGCGTACACTGAAGCTTTCTTT.

The genes are TRBV5-1 and TRBJ1-1; 10 bases match TRBD1. CDR1 SGHRS and CDR2 YFSETQ come from the germline V gene. The CDR3 sequence is 17 residues long. The J segment lost 3 bases and the V segment lost 1 base, leaving 9 bases of the junction unmatched. The CDR3 reads CASSLMTGGAVDTEAFF. CDR3 DNA: TGCGCCAGCAGCTTGATGACAGGGGGCGCGGTTGACACTGAAGCTTTCTTT.

This sequence joins TRBV19 and TRBJ1-5; no clear D gene. In germline, CDR1 is LNHDA, CDR2 SQIVND (reference sequence). This CDR3 has 15 amino acids. The V end lost 1 base, the J end lost 1 base, and 8 bases lay between the germline ends. The CDR3 region is CASSIGLASNQPQHF. The CDR3 region has the DNA TGTGCCAGTAGTATAGGACTTGCGAGCAATCAGCCCCAGCATTTT.

This CDR3 is CASSLAGGPPGELFF. The CDR3 DNA is TGTGCCAGCAGTTTGGCGGGAGGGCCCCCCGGGGAGCTGTTTTTT. This chain joins TRBV7-3 and TRBJ2-2; 9 positions agree with TRBD2. The CDR3 covers 15 residues. V shed 6 bases, J shed 6 bases, and the junction held 8 bases outside the gene matches. Per the germline V gene, CDR1 is SGHTA and CDR2 is FQGTGA.

The rearrangement links TRBV5-4 to TRBJ2-7, with TRBD2 matching 9 bases. There are 15 residues in the CDR3. Per the germline V gene, CDR1 is SGHNT and CDR2 is YYREEE (reference sequence). Trimming at V came to 4 bases and at J to 3 bases, leaving 8 bases not matched to a gene. The CDR3 region is CASSPGTSRSYEQYF. The CDR3 nucleotides are TGTGCCAGCAGCCCCGGGACTAGCCGAAGCTACGAGCAGTACTTC.

V gene TRBV10-3 combines with J gene TRBJ2-1; possible D gene TRBD2, 6 bases. The germline V and J ends were trimmed by 0 bases and 7 bases, with 19 bases remaining between them. This CDR3 comprises 17 residues. Germline V gene lookup returns CDR1 ENHRY and CDR2 SYGVKD. CDR3 sequence: CAISESITSRRRNEQFF. The CDR3 nucleotides read TGTGCCATCAGTGAGTCGATAACTAGCCGTCGAAGGAATGAGCAGTTCTTC.

In this sample, this clone turned up a few times. The rearrangement uses TRBV12-3 or TRBV12-4 and TRBJ1-5; D gene unclear. This CDR3 contains 13 residues. V lost 3 bases and J 15 bases, leaving 18 bases between the germline ends. The CDR3 DNA reads as TGTGCCAGCAGTTTTGGGCAGGAGGGATCCCCGCATTTT. Its translation: CASSFGQEGSPHF.

The genes are TRBV2 and TRBJ2-3; 7 bases agree with TRBD2. The V segment lost 10 bases and the J segment 2 bases; nucleotides outside the gene matches: 9. The V gene's germline CDR1 is SNHLY and CDR2 FYNNEI. CDR3 size: 14 residues. CDR3 sequence: CATKPGLSTDTQYF. The CDR3 DNA is TGTGCCACCAAGCCGGGACTATCCACAGATACGCAGTATTTT.

This chain links TRBV7-9 with TRBJ2-2; 10 nucleotides agree with TRBD1. This CDR3 spans 16 amino acids. With V trimmed by 5 bases and J by 1 base, 4 bases remained unmatched. CDR1 is SEHNR, CDR2 FQNEAQ, per germline (reference sequence). Here the CDR3 DNA reads TGTGCCAGCAGCACCCGGGACAGGGGGAACACCGGGGAGCTGTTTTTT. The encoded protein is CASSTRDRGNTGELFF. Full variable domain (remainder filled in from reference TRBV7-9 and TRBJ2-2): DTGVSQNPRHKITKRGQNVTFRCDPISEHNRLYWYRQTLGQGPEFLTYFQNEAQLEKSRLLSDRFSAERPKGSFSTLEIQRTEQGDSAMYLCASSTRDRGNTGELFFGEGSRLTVL.

The rearrangement links TRBV6-6 to TRBJ2-7, with 7 positions matching TRBD1. This CDR3 has 13 amino acids. The germline V gene encodes CDR1 MNHNY and CDR2 SVGAGI (reference sequence). Germline trimming cut 8 bases from V and 3 bases from J; bases unmatched to any gene: 7. The CDR3 DNA follows: TGTGCCAGCCGGGACAGAACTAACTACGAGCAGTACTTC. Translating it yields CASRDRTNYEQYF.

This chain joins TRBV7-9 and TRBJ2-3; possible D gene TRBD2, 6 bases. The germline V gene encodes CDR1 SEHNR and CDR2 FQNEAQ (reference sequence). V was pared by 1 base and J by 0 bases, with 11 bases between. The CDR3 contains 16 residues. The CDR3 DNA follows: TGTGCCAGCAGCTTAGAGGAGGGGATGAGCACAGATACGCAGTATTTT. It is translated as CASSLEEGMSTDTQYF.

This clone was recorded once. The rearrangement uses TRBV11-1 and TRBJ2-3; TRBD2 agrees at 7 bases. This CDR3 contains 11 residues. Looked up from germline, CDR1 is SGHAT and CDR2 is FQDESV (reference sequence). V gave up 4 bases and J gave up 14 bases; unmatched junction bases: 6. CDR3 in amino acids: CASSSGLVSYF. The CDR3 bases are TGTGCCAGCAGCTCCGGACTAGTTTCGTATTTT.

This sequence joins TRBV19 and TRBJ2-7, with D maybe TRBD1 (7 bases). CDR3 length: 14 amino acids. Germline lookup yields CDR1 LNHDA and CDR2 SQIVND (reference sequence). Trimming removed 4 bases from V and 3 bases from J, with 13 bases in between. CDR3 nucleotides: TGTGCCAGTAGTAAGCAGGGGGGCGGCTACGAGCAGTACTTC. As protein: CASSKQGGGYEQYF.